These 25 T cell receptor beta chains came from one sample sequenced in a study of vaccination effects on CD4 cells after COVID-19. Antigens for these TCRs are unknown. On roughly day 10 of culture, CD4+ T cells were separated out. Two doses of BNT162b2 or mRNA-1273 vaccine were administered to participants. Sequencing used immunoSEQ multiplex PCR; TCRdb keeps in-frame clones, though not all of them. This sample has tens of thousands of clones, with roughly 73% found just once. Specimen: CD4+ T cells from PBMCs cultured without peptide, collected after COVID-19 vaccination. These receptors were obtained from a human donor who received a COVID-19 vaccine.

The genes are TRBV19 and TRBJ1-5, with a tentative D call TRBD1 (5 bases). CDR3 length: 16 residues. CDR1 is LNHDA, CDR2 SQIVND, per germline (reference sequence). Trimming removed 3 bases at V and 4 bases at J, with 16 bases between. CDR3 in amino acids: CASSIAPGVGNQPQHF. CDR3 DNA: TGTGCCAGTAGTATTGCGCCGGGGGTGGGTAATCAGCCCCAGCATTTT.

This chain links TRBV18 with TRBJ1-1; 8 bases align to TRBD1. CDR1 is KGHSH and CDR2 is LQKENI in the germline V gene. CDR3 length equals 15 residues. V gave up 1 base and J gave up 1 base; unmatched junction bases: 2. CDR3 region: CASSPRGQENTEAFF. Here the CDR3 DNA reads TGTGCCAGCTCACCACGGGGACAGGAGAACACTGAAGCTTTCTTT.

A remark on this clone: The sample contains more than one DNA sequence encoding this CDR3. The chain is built from TRBV18 and TRBJ1-4; 10 bases align to TRBD1. The CDR3 loop spans 14 amino acids. CDR1 and CDR2 (germline): KGHSH, LQKENI. V lost 3 bases and J lost 8; bases outside the gene matches: 3. CDR3 region: CASSPGTGDEKLFF. The CDR3 region has the DNA TGTGCCAGCTCACCGGGGACAGGGGACGAAAAACTGTTTTTT.

The table lists this clone with a count of one. The J gene is TRBJ1-6, the V gene TRBV3-1 (or the pseudogene TRBV3-2), with 8 nucleotides matching TRBD1. The CDR3 extends over 15 amino acids. The V gene end was trimmed by 1 base and the J gene end by 10 bases; junction bases not matched to a gene: 6. Germline CDR1 reads LGHDT; CDR2 reads YNNKEL (reference sequence). CDR3 loop: CASSQAQGATSPLHF. The CDR3 DNA follows: TGTGCCAGCAGCCAAGCCCAGGGGGCTACGTCACCCCTCCACTTT.

The gene calls are TRBV3-1 (or the pseudogene TRBV3-2) and TRBJ1-6; D unclear. This CDR3 is 14 amino acids long. V was clipped by 2 bases and J by 7 bases, with 9 bases between them. Germline CDR1 and CDR2: LGHDT and YNNKEL (reference sequence). The CDR3 loop is CASSQQVKNSPLHF. The CDR3 coding sequence is TGTGCCAGCAGCCAACAGGTTAAAAATTCACCCCTCCACTTT.

This chain joins TRBV7-2 and TRBJ1-3, with 8 positions matching TRBD1. CDR3 length: 16 residues. V was pared by 5 bases and J by 0 bases, with 6 bases of the junction left unmatched. Looked up from germline, CDR1 is SGHTA and CDR2 is FQGNSA. The CDR3 sequence is CASSMSTGGSGNTIYF. In DNA form, the CDR3 reads TGTGCCAGCAGCATGAGCACAGGGGGCTCTGGAAACACCATATATTTT.

The genes are TRBV6-2 or TRBV6-3 and TRBJ2-7; 8 bases fit TRBD1. The CDR3 is made up of 15 amino acids. The germline gives CDR1 MNHEY, CDR2 SVGEGT. Losses at the gene ends were 4 bases for V and 6 bases for J; bases not matched to a gene: 11. CDR3 residues: CASSWQDRDGAEQYV. As DNA, the CDR3 is TGTGCCAGCAGTTGGCAGGACAGGGATGGGGCCGAGCAGTACGTC.

This clone was counted once. The chain recombines TRBV18 with TRBJ2-5; D not resolved. CDR3 length: 15 residues. Trimming cost V 1 base and J 1 base, with 10 bases left between them. Per germline, CDR1 KGHSH and CDR2 LQKENI. CDR3 in amino acids: CASSPRTSPQETQYF. The DNA for the CDR3 is TGTGCCAGCTCACCACGGACCTCTCCCCAAGAGACCCAGTACTTC.

The gene calls are TRBV5-1 and TRBJ2-5; 9 bases fit TRBD1. The CDR3 is made up of 16 amino acids. Germline-derived CDR1 and CDR2 are SGHRS and YFSETQ. V lost 8 bases, J lost 5 bases, and 16 bases stayed unmatched. For the CDR3, the DNA is TGCGCCAGTGGGCACAAACGTGGGACAGGGACCGAGACCCAGTACTTC. Its protein is CASGHKRGTGTETQYF. The full variable domain, rest sourced from reference TRBV5-1 and TRBJ2-5, is KAGVTQTPRYLIKTRGQQVTLSCSPISGHRSVSWYQQTPGQGLQFLFEYFSETQRNKGNFPGRFSGRQFSNSRSEMNVSTLELGDSALYLCASGHKRGTGTETQYFGPGTRLLVL.

The chain carries TRBV5-1 and TRBJ2-5, with TRBD2 matching 15 bases. CDR3 length: 18 amino acids. J lost 2 bases, V lost 4 bases, and 9 bases had no gene match. CDR1 and CDR2 from the germline V gene are SGHRS and YFSETQ. CDR3 DNA sequence: TGCGCCAGCAGCATCGGGACTAGCGGGGGGCAAATACAAGAGACCCAGTACTTC. Encoded protein: CASSIGTSGGQIQETQYF.

This clone was counted only a few times. V is TRBV5-1 and J is TRBJ1-1; weak D call: TRBD1 (5 bases). V was trimmed by 3 bases and J by 4 bases, leaving 16 bases between them. CDR1 is SGHRS and CDR2 is YFSETQ in the germline V gene. The CDR3 length is 15 residues. This CDR3 reads CASSSIGTVGTEAFF. In nucleotides, the CDR3 is TGCGCCAGCAGCTCCATCGGGACGGTAGGCACTGAAGCTTTCTTT.

The V gene is TRBV6-5, the J gene TRBJ2-7, with D possibly TRBD1 on 5 matching bases. Trimming took off 7 bases at V and 3 bases at J, with 10 bases between the two ends. Germline lookup yields CDR1 MNHEY and CDR2 SVGAGI. The CDR3 covers 12 residues. The CDR3 nucleotides are TGTGCCAGCACTGGACACCGCTACGAGCAGTACGTC. This translates into CASTGHRYEQYV.

This chain links TRBV19 with TRBJ1-6; 7 bases fit TRBD1. V lost 6 bases to trimming and J lost 2 bases; unmatched junction nucleotides: 7. Germline V CDR1 and CDR2: LNHDA, SQIVND (reference sequence). This CDR3 region has 16 residues. CDR3 nucleotides: TGTGCCAGTAGCAGGGGGATCGGCACCTATAATTCACCCCTCCACTTT. Translated, it gives CASSRGIGTYNSPLHF.

The rearrangement joins TRBV5-1 to TRBJ1-5; TRBD1 matches 12 bases. V lost 3 bases and J lost 6; bases outside the gene matches: 1. The CDR3 is made up of 14 amino acids. From germline, CDR1 is SGHRS and CDR2 YFSETQ. The chain's CDR3 is CASSSGQGAQPQHF. DNA for the CDR3: TGCGCCAGCAGCTCGGGACAGGGGGCTCAGCCCCAGCATTTT.

The chain links TRBV18 to TRBJ1-2, with D tentatively TRBD1 (5 bases). This CDR3 has 14 amino acids. Germline assignment: CDR1 KGHSH and CDR2 LQKENI. V was shortened by 1 base and J by 4 bases, with 10 bases between the two germline ends. CDR3 protein: CASSPRGEGYGYTF. The DNA of the CDR3 is TGTGCCAGCTCACCACGAGGGGAGGGCTATGGCTACACCTTC.

The chain couples TRBV7-8 to TRBJ1-4; TRBD1 matches at 10 bases. Germline CDR1 reads SGHVS; CDR2 reads FQNEAQ. The ends lost 3 bases at V and 5 bases at J; junction bases unmatched: 3. The length of the CDR3 is 15 residues. CDR3 nucleotide sequence: TGTGCCAGCAGCTTTCCGGGACAGGGGAATGAAAAACTGTTTTTT. Residues: CASSFPGQGNEKLFF. Full variable domain (rest looked up from reference TRBV7-8 and TRBJ1-4): GAGVSQSPRYKVAKRGQDVALRCDPISGHVSLFWYQQALGQGPEFLTYFQNEAQLDKSGLPSDRFFAERPEGSVSTLKIQRTQQEDSAVYLCASSFPGQGNEKLFFGSGTQLSVL.

The chain uses TRBV2 and TRBJ1-1; D unclear. V shed 8 bases and J shed 0 bases, with 10 bases lying between them. The CDR3 loop spans 13 amino acids. From germline, CDR1 is SNHLY and CDR2 FYNNEI. As DNA, the CDR3 is TGTGCCAGCGGGCGGTCCATGAACACTGAAGCTTTCTTT. Its translation: CASGRSMNTEAFF.

V is TRBV4-3 and J is TRBJ1-4; no firm D call. V dropped 2 bases and J dropped 2 bases, with 9 bases sitting between them. From germline, CDR1 is LGHNA and CDR2 YSLEER. The CDR3 is 15 amino acids. Written as DNA, the CDR3 is TGCGCCAGCAGCCAACGGGGAGTGACTAATGAAAAACTGTTTTTT. Its translation is CASSQRGVTNEKLFF.

V and J are TRBV6-5 and TRBJ1-4; 10 nucleotides align to TRBD1. The V gene end was trimmed by 5 bases and the J gene end by 8 bases; junction bases not matched to a gene: 2. This CDR3 has 13 amino acids. CDR1 MNHEY and CDR2 SVGAGI come from the germline V gene. The CDR3 DNA is TGTGCCAGCAGTAGGGACAGGGGCGAAAAACTGTTTTTT. Translated: CASSRDRGEKLFF.

The chain combines TRBV5-1 with TRBJ2-5; TRBD2 might be the D (6 bases). V dropped 0 bases and J dropped 13 bases, with 19 bases sitting between them. The germline V gene has CDR1 SGHRS and CDR2 YFSETQ. The CDR3 totals 14 residues. The DNA for the CDR3 is TGCGCCAGCAGCTTGGAGGGGACTCTTAGTGACTCGTACTTC. This translates into CASSLEGTLSDSYF.

CDR3: CASSSRGPNDEQFF. The CDR3 DNA reads TGTGCCAGCAGCTCGAGGGGGCCTAACGATGAGCAGTTCTTC. The chain employs TRBV5-6 and TRBJ2-1; 7 nucleotides agree with TRBD1. Germline V CDR1 and CDR2: SGHDT, YYEEEE. J lost 8 bases, V lost 3 bases, and 8 bases had no gene match. CDR3 length equals 14 residues.

This clone was seen a single time. The chain joins TRBV18 to TRBJ1-1, with a tentative D call TRBD1 (5 bases). Germline lookup yields CDR1 KGHSH and CDR2 LQKENI. The CDR3 length is 15 residues. V gave up 0 bases and J gave up 0 bases, with 8 bases separating them. CDR3 loop: CASSPPGAVNTEAFF. The CDR3 nucleotides read TGTGCCAGCTCACCACCAGGGGCAGTGAACACTGAAGCTTTCTTT. Full variable domain (missing parts from reference TRBV18 and TRBJ1-1): NAGVMQNPRHLVRRRGQEARLRCSPMKGHSHVYWYRQLPEEGLKFMVYLQKENIIDESGMPKERFSAEFPKEGPSILRIQQVVRGDSAAYFCASSPPGAVNTEAFFGQGTRLTVV.

The chain combines TRBV6-4 with TRBJ2-1; 12 bases are a match to TRBD2. V shed 0 bases, J shed 8 bases, and the junction held 5 bases outside the gene matches. This CDR3 has 16 amino acids. Germline V gene sequence: CDR1 MRHNA, CDR2 SNTAGT. CDR3 protein: CASSDSSSGGAHEQFF. As DNA, the CDR3 is TGTGCCAGCAGTGACTCGTCTAGCGGGGGGGCGCATGAGCAGTTCTTC.

The J gene is TRBJ2-2, the V gene TRBV28; D could derive from TRBD1 or TRBD2 (7 bases each). Trimming took off 9 bases at V and 4 bases at J, with 15 bases between the two ends. Germline V gives CDR1 MDHEN, CDR2 SYDVKM. The CDR3 loop spans 14 amino acids. The CDR3 nucleotides are TGTGCCAGTCAGGGGGGGCCGAGCACCGGGGAGCTGTTTTTT. The encoded protein is CASQGGPSTGELFF.

In this sample, this clone turned up once. This sequence joins TRBV5-6 and TRBJ2-1; D perhaps matches TRBD2 (7 bases). This CDR3 has 15 residues. V lost 2 bases and J lost 3, with 12 bases in between. Germline V CDR1 and CDR2: SGHDT, YYEEEE. CDR3 region: CASSFTGGDYNEQFF. The CDR3 DNA follows: TGTGCCAGCAGCTTCACGGGGGGCGACTACAATGAGCAGTTCTTC.